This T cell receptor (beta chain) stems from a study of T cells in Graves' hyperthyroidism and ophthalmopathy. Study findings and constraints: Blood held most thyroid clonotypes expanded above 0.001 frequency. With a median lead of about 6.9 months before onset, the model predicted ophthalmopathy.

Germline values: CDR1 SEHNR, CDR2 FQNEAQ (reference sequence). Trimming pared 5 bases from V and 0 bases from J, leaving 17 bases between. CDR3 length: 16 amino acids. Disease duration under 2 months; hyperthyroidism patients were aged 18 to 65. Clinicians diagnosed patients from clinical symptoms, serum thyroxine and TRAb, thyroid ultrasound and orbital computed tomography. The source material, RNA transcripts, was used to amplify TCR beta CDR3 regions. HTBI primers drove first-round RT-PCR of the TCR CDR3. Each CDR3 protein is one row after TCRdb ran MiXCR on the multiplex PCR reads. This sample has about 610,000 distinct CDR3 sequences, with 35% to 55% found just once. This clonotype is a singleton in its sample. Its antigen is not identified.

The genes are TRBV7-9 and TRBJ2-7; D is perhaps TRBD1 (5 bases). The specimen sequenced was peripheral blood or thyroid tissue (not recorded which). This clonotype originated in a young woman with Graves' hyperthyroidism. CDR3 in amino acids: CASSQLLGQSSYEQYF. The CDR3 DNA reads TGTGCCAGCAGCCAATTACTGGGGCAGAGCTCCTACGAGCAGTACTTC.